This T cell receptor beta chain comes out of a study of T cells in Graves' hyperthyroidism and ophthalmopathy. Amplification yielded TCR beta CDR3 regions, with RNA transcripts as the source. Primed by the HTBI set, a first-round RT-PCR was run on the TCR CDR3. TCRdb fed the multiplex PCR reads into MiXCR, producing one record per CDR3 protein. The sample contains some 490,000 distinct CDR3 sequences, approximately 22% of which appear only once. From germline, CDR1 is MDHEN and CDR2 SYDVKM. The CDR3 runs 15 residues. Germline trimming cut 4 bases from V and 6 bases from J; bases unmatched to any gene: 5. In this sample, this clonotype turned up a few times.

V gene TRBV28 combines with J gene TRBJ2-2; 10 positions match TRBD2. The clonotype originates from a woman in her sixties or seventies with Graves' ophthalmopathy. The sample comprised blood. CDR3 region: CASSSAGGPPGELFF. In DNA, the CDR3 is TGTGCCAGCAGTTCAGCGGGAGGGCCTCCCGGGGAGCTGTTTTTT.